This T cell receptor beta chain was captured in a study of T cell responses to AZD1222 COVID-19 vaccine. This clone was detected once. TCRdb's copy holds only in-frame clones and misses some; the assay was immunoSEQ multiplex PCR. The repertoire holds some 150,000 clones, with around 90% as singletons. The CDR3 sequence is 13 residues long. Germline assignment: CDR1 MNHEY and CDR2 SVGEGT. The ends were cut back, 2 bases at V and 1 base at J, with 5 bases in the middle. The source of this sequence is an adult who received the MenACWY meningococcal vaccine as a control. This chain joins TRBV6-2 or TRBV6-3 and TRBJ1-1, with D uncertain. Here the sequenced sample was peripheral blood, taken 28 days after the second dose of the MenACWY control vaccine. For the CDR3, the DNA is TGTGCCAGCAGTTACGGTGGGAACACTGAAGCTTTCTTT. As protein: CASSYGGNTEAFF.